This passage covers 16 T cell receptor beta chains from one sample sequenced in a study of human T cells and chemical hapten exposure. Documented time point: patch test 3, about 24 weeks after DPC sensitization. As to treatment: therapeutic diphenylcyclopropenone sensitization with weekly scalp DPC. TCRdb processed the RACE reads anew with MiXCR; each CDR3 protein has one entry. The sample lists roughly 89,000 distinct CDR3 sequences, 11% occurring once. Sequenced here: whole blood, sampled in connection with sensitization to the hapten diphenylcyclopropenone (DPC). Receptor source: a woman aged 30 to 39 with alopecia areata. Some clones in this sample may be carry-over from other donors' samples.

As regards this clonotype: A much larger clone lies a single base off, so this may be a read error. The gene calls are TRBV16 and TRBJ2-2; the D is unclear. The CDR3 length is 13 residues. Looked up from germline, CDR1 is KGHSY and CDR2 is FQNENV. The CDR3 loop is CASGQEVTGELFF. The CDR3 DNA sequence: TGTGCCAGCGGCCAAGAGGTCACCGGGGAGCTGTTTTTT.

This clonotype was seen many times. The V and J genes are TRBV6-1 and TRBJ1-5, with a possible D match to TRBD1 (5 bases). The germline gives CDR1 MNHNS, CDR2 SASEGT. The CDR3 is made up of 15 amino acids. V was trimmed by 7 bases and J by 5 bases, leaving 18 bases between them. In DNA form, the CDR3 reads TGTGCCAGCACCCCCGGCTCGGGGGGACATCAGCCCCAGCATTTT. Translated, it gives CASTPGSGGHQPQHF.

This clonotype was counted ten times or more. The chain joins TRBV5-1 to TRBJ1-6; D perhaps matches TRBD1 (5 bases). The CDR3 sequence is 15 residues long. V lost 2 bases and J lost 7, with 13 bases in between. Germline lookup yields CDR1 SGHRS and CDR2 YFSETQ. The CDR3 reads CASSFMGTGNSPLHF. CDR3 DNA sequence: TGCGCCAGCAGCTTTATGGGGACGGGAAATTCACCCCTCCACTTT.

The chain uses TRBV20-1 and TRBJ1-5; 9 bases agree with TRBD1. The CDR3 loop spans 15 amino acids. CDR1 DFQATT and CDR2 SNEGSKA come from the germline V gene (reference sequence). Germline trimming cut 3 bases from V and 3 bases from J; bases unmatched to any gene: 6. The CDR3 reads CSARSGQGDNQPQHF. In nucleotides, the CDR3 is TGCAGTGCTAGGTCGGGACAGGGCGACAATCAGCCCCAGCATTTT.

This chain joins TRBV2 and TRBJ1-3, with D possibly being TRBD1 (6 bases). Between the trimmed V and J ends, which lost 2 bases and 2 bases, there was a span of 10 bases. CDR3 length equals 15 residues. Germline-derived CDR1 and CDR2 are SNHLY and FYNNEI. CDR3 coding DNA: TGTGCCAGCAGTGAATTTACAGGGCCTGGAAACACCATATATTTT. Amino acids: CASSEFTGPGNTIYF. Full variable domain (missing parts from reference TRBV2 and TRBJ1-3): EPEVTQTPSHQVTQMGQEVILRCVPISNHLYFYWYRQILGQKVEFLVSFYNNEISEKSEIFDDQFSVERPDGSNFTLKIRSTKLEDSAMYFCASSEFTGPGNTIYFGEGSWLTVV.

The chain joins TRBV9 to TRBJ2-3; 9 nucleotides align to TRBD2. The CDR3 runs to 16 residues. Trimming removed 0 bases from V and 2 bases from J; junction bases left unmatched: 4. Germline V gene lookup returns CDR1 SGDLS and CDR2 YYNGEE. This CDR3 reads CASSVEGGRATDTQYF. The CDR3 DNA reads TGTGCCAGCAGCGTAGAGGGCGGGAGGGCCACAGATACGCAGTATTTT.

This clonotype was found many times. The chain links TRBV3-1 to TRBJ1-1, with D unclear. CDR3 length: 14 residues. The V and J ends lost 1 base and 5 bases respectively, with 11 bases between them. Germline V gene data show CDR1 as LGHDT and CDR2 as YNNKEL (reference sequence). The CDR3, as DNA: TGTGCCAGCAGCCAAGGAATCTCCAGTACTGAAGCTTTCTTT. It encodes CASSQGISSTEAFF.

This clonotype was detected many times. This chain joins TRBV3-1 and TRBJ1-2; 9 nucleotides line up with TRBD1. The CDR3 has 16 residues. Germline assignment: CDR1 LGHDT and CDR2 YNNKEL (reference sequence). Trimming at V came to 1 base and at J to 7 bases, leaving 10 bases not matched to a gene. The CDR3 nucleotides read TGTGCCAGCAGCCAAGTGGACAGGGGCTCCCGTGGTGGCTACACCTTC. Amino acids: CASSQVDRGSRGGYTF.

The V call is TRBV28, the J call TRBJ1-1, with D uncertain. Germline V lookup: CDR1 MDHEN, CDR2 SYDVKM. The V gene lost 6 bases and the J gene lost 3 bases, with 8 bases spanning the gap. The CDR3 has 12 residues. CDR3 DNA sequence: TGTGCCAGCAGCCAGCTTTACACTGAAGCTTTCTTT. The encoded protein is CASSQLYTEAFF.

A word on this clonotype: A read error may be the cause here, since a much bigger clone is one base away. The chain carries TRBV6-6 and TRBJ2-7; D may be TRBD1 (6 bases). CDR3 length: 13 amino acids. Trimming took off 2 bases at V and 6 bases at J, with 11 bases between the two ends. Looked up from germline, CDR1 is MNHNY and CDR2 is SVGAGI (reference sequence). The CDR3 region is CASSYLGGSEQYV. The CDR3 nucleotides read TGTGCCAGCAGTTACCTAGGGGGAAGCGAGCAGTACGTC.

The rearrangement links TRBV29-1 to TRBJ2-3, with D unresolved. Trimming left V 5 bases short and J 2 bases short, with 8 bases between. Germline lookup yields CDR1 SQVTM and CDR2 ANQGSEA. The CDR3 length is 12 residues. As DNA, the CDR3 is TGCAGCGTTCGACAACTCACAGATACGCAGTATTTT. It is translated as CSVRQLTDTQYF.

The chain uses TRBV5-5 and TRBJ2-1, with unresolved D. The CDR3 is made up of 16 amino acids. V dropped 5 bases and J dropped 4 bases, with 19 bases sitting between them. Germline-derived CDR1 and CDR2 are SGHKS and YYEKEE (reference sequence). Written as DNA, the CDR3 is TGTGCCAGCAGAGCCCATCTAGGCCCGCTTTACAATGAGCAGTTCTTC. This sequence encodes CASRAHLGPLYNEQFF.

CDR3 nucleotides: TGCAGCGTTGATAGAAATGGGGAGACCCAGTACTTC. Its protein is CSVDRNGETQYF. The chain links TRBV29-1 to TRBJ2-5; D ambiguous. Germline V gene lookup returns CDR1 SQVTM and CDR2 ANQGSEA. This CDR3 region has 12 residues. The V end was cut by 3 bases, the J end by 5 bases, with 10 bases between.

This clonotype was seen a few times. The genes are TRBV7-6 and TRBJ1-5; TRBD1 agrees at 7 bases. Trimming at V came to 0 bases and at J to 7 bases, leaving 0 bases not matched to a gene. CDR1 is SGHVS and CDR2 is FNYEAQ in the germline V gene. CDR3 length: 13 residues. The CDR3 bases are TGTGCCAGCAGCTTAGCCAGGGGGCAGCCCCAGCATTTT. It codes for CASSLARGQPQHF.

The V and J genes are TRBV5-4 and TRBJ1-2; D not certain. The CDR3 extends over 15 amino acids. Trimming left V 4 bases short and J 8 bases short, with 21 bases between. Germline V CDR1 and CDR2: SGHNT, YYREEE (reference sequence). The CDR3 is CASSQPRGPRGGYTF. The CDR3 DNA follows: TGTGCCAGCAGCCAGCCCCGGGGTCCCCGTGGAGGCTACACCTTC.

This clonotype was counted between two and nine times. The gene calls are TRBV7-9 and TRBJ1-4; 8 bases are a match to TRBD1. Germline values: CDR1 SEHNR, CDR2 FQNEAQ (reference sequence). V was pared by 2 bases and J by 7 bases, with 6 bases of the junction left unmatched. CDR3 length: 15 residues. The CDR3: CASSLQGTGREKLFF. Written as DNA, the CDR3 is TGTGCCAGCAGCTTACAAGGGACAGGTCGTGAAAAACTGTTTTTT.